The entry below describes one T cell receptor beta chain. J was trimmed by 6 bases and V by 0 bases; bases with no gene match: 8. Germline V gene lookup returns CDR1 PRHDT and CDR2 FYEKMQ (reference sequence). The CDR3 consists of 17 residues. The repertoire was sequenced with immunoSEQ multiplex PCR; TCRdb's copy has only in-frame clones and lacks some. The sample holds 85,000 to 120,000 clones, roughly 84% seen once. This sample is drawn from a study of blood T cell repertoires in COVID-19. V gene TRBV13 combines with J gene TRBJ2-2; 9 nucleotides line up with TRBD1. The specimen sequenced was peripheral blood. The clonotype originates from a human donor in a cohort sampled during active COVID-19. The CDR3 DNA sequence: TGTGCCAGCAGCTTAGGCCTAGGACAGGGGCGCGCCGGGGAGCTGTTTTTT. The encoded protein is CASSLGLGQGRAGELFF.